The 27 T cell receptor beta chains below were found in one sample sequenced in a study of post-analysis software for immune sequencing data. Study-wide findings and caveats: TRBV5-6, TRBV5-1 and TRBV20-1 were among roughly 5 TRBV segments more frequent in patients than controls.

For these TCRs, the target antigens are not known. TCR beta cDNA libraries had unique molecular identifiers. TCRdb fed the PCR reads into MiXCR, producing one record per CDR3 protein. Of 820,000 or so distinct CDR3 sequences listed, around 53% are singletons. The sequenced material came from blood. These receptors were obtained from a girl aged 5-17 years with multiple sclerosis.

This clonotype was counted between two and nine times. J is TRBJ2-7 and V is TRBV14; D remains ambiguous. Per germline, CDR1 SGHDN and CDR2 FVKESK. CDR3 length: 13 residues. Deletions cut 4 bases from V and 6 bases from J, with 13 bases between. In nucleotides, the CDR3 is TGTGCCAGCAGCCGTGGCCTACCTGGCGAGCAGTACTTC. Protein product: CASSRGLPGEQYF.

The chain couples TRBV2 to TRBJ2-1, with 7 bases that match TRBD2. The CDR3 covers 14 residues. The V gene's germline CDR1 is SNHLY and CDR2 FYNNEI. Trimming took 0 bases from V and 7 from J; bases not matched to a gene: 3. The CDR3 reads CASSEAVGGNEQFF. CDR3 nucleotides: TGTGCCAGCAGTGAAGCCGTGGGGGGGAATGAGCAGTTCTTC.

This clonotype was counted a few times. The J gene is TRBJ1-2, the V gene TRBV29-1, with a tentative D call TRBD1 (5 bases). The CDR3 spans 12 residues. V gave up 7 bases and J gave up 6 bases, with 15 bases separating them. Germline CDR1 is SQVTM and CDR2 is ANQGSEA. CDR3 protein: CSAPTAPNGYTF. Here the CDR3 DNA reads TGCAGCGCACCGACAGCACCCAATGGCTACACCTTC.

The rearrangement joins TRBV27 to TRBJ1-6; D not certain. V lost 9 bases, J lost 5 bases, and 23 bases lay in between. Germline CDR1 reads MNHEY; CDR2 reads SMNVEV (reference sequence). The CDR3 spans 17 residues. CDR3 DNA sequence: TGTGCCAGTTCCCCGAATTTACCTGGACGCAATAATTCACCCCTCCACTTT. It specifies CASSPNLPGRNNSPLHF.

This clonotype was observed a handful of times. The chain's CDR3 is CSARGPGRRYNEQFF. CDR3 bases: TGCAGTGCTAGGGGCCCGGGACGCAGATACAATGAGCAGTTCTTC. The chain couples TRBV20-1 to TRBJ2-1; D assignment may be TRBD1 or TRBD2 (5 bases each). This CDR3 region has 15 residues. From germline, CDR1 is DFQATT and CDR2 SNEGSKA (reference sequence). V was shortened by 3 bases and J by 4 bases, with 16 bases between the two germline ends.

This clonotype occurred once. The junction and the germline gene differ at one end; a read error may be behind it. The chain links TRBV3-1 to TRBJ2-1, with D perhaps TRBD1 (6 bases). Per germline, CDR1 LGHDT and CDR2 YNNKEL (reference sequence). The length of the CDR3 is 15 residues. CDR3 region: CASSQAQGRYNGQFF. The CDR3 nucleotides read TGTGCCAGCAGCCAAGCACAGGGTCGCTACAATGGGCAGTTCTTC.

This rearrangement joins TRBV20-1 to TRBJ2-3; D is ambiguous. The V end lost 5 bases, the J end lost 0 bases, and 15 bases lay between the germline ends. This CDR3 spans 15 amino acids. CDR1 and CDR2 from the germline V gene are DFQATT and SNEGSKA (reference sequence). The CDR3 region is CSAFLFTESTDTQYF. The CDR3 coding sequence is TGCAGTGCTTTCTTATTTACCGAGAGCACAGATACGCAGTATTTT.

This chain links TRBV20-1 with TRBJ1-2; D not certain. Germline V gives CDR1 DFQATT, CDR2 SNEGSKA (reference sequence). CDR3 length: 12 amino acids. Trimming removed 0 bases at V and 4 bases at J, with 6 bases between. The CDR3 coding sequence is TGCAGTGCTAGAGATCGGTTCTATGGCTACACCTTC. This gives the protein CSARDRFYGYTF.

The rearrangement uses TRBV29-1 and TRBJ2-3; the D gene is possibly TRBD1 (5 bases). This CDR3 has 14 residues. CDR1 is SQVTM and CDR2 is ANQGSEA in the germline V gene. The germline V and J ends were trimmed by 3 bases and 5 bases, with 15 bases remaining between them. CDR3 in amino acids: CSVDPSGAEDTQYF. CDR3 nucleotides: TGCAGCGTTGATCCGAGTGGGGCAGAAGATACGCAGTATTTT.

CDR3 bases: TGTGCCAGCAGCTTAGAGCGGGATAGTCCAGATACGCAGTATTTT. Encoded protein: CASSLERDSPDTQYF. This rearrangement joins TRBV7-2 to TRBJ2-3, with 7 bases aligning to TRBD2. This CDR3 region has 15 residues. CDR1 is SGHTA, CDR2 FQGNSA, per germline. V was clipped by 1 base and J by 4 bases; unmatched bases: 5.

This clonotype was counted a few times. The V gene is TRBV12-3 or TRBV12-4, the J gene TRBJ2-7; TRBD2 is a possible D gene (6 bases). V lost 5 bases and J lost 7, with 18 bases in between. This CDR3 is built from 14 residues. This CDR3 is CASSPTQGAGEQYF. In DNA form, the CDR3 reads TGTGCCAGCAGTCCTACCCAAGGGGCGGGAGAGCAGTACTTC.

A few counts support this clonotype. The V and J genes are TRBV4-1 and TRBJ2-7, with D possibly being TRBD2 (6 bases). V lost 0 bases and J 5 bases, leaving 17 bases between the germline ends. The CDR3 has 16 amino acids. CDR1 and CDR2 from the germline V gene are MGHRA and YSYEKL. CDR3: CASSQDLAGGGDEQYF. CDR3 coding DNA: TGCGCCAGCAGCCAAGATTTGGCGGGCGGAGGGGACGAGCAGTACTTC.

J is TRBJ2-3 and V is TRBV6-6; possibly TRBD1 for D (6 bases). The CDR3 is 14 amino acids. Trimming removed 5 bases from V and 3 bases from J, with 12 bases in between. In germline, CDR1 is MNHNY, CDR2 SVGAGI (reference sequence). This CDR3 is CASSIRTATDTQYF. The DNA of the CDR3 is TGTGCCAGCAGTATTCGGACAGCGACAGATACGCAGTATTTT.

This clonotype was detected only a few times. The genes are TRBV5-1 and TRBJ2-7; TRBD1 is a possible D gene (5 bases). The germline gives CDR1 SGHRS, CDR2 YFSETQ. CDR3 length equals 17 residues. V was pared by 4 bases and J by 4 bases, with 24 bases between. In DNA form, the CDR3 reads TGCGCCAGCAGCCGGAGCCTAGACAGATCACTCAAGTACGAGCAGTACTTC. It is translated as CASSRSLDRSLKYEQYF.

J is TRBJ1-1 and V is TRBV4-1; D is ambiguous. The CDR3 has 16 amino acids. V shed 0 bases and J shed 5 bases, with 16 bases lying between them. CDR1 MGHRA and CDR2 YSYEKL come from the germline V gene. This CDR3 reads CASSQDPSSTWTEAFF. CDR3 in DNA: TGCGCCAGCAGCCAAGATCCTTCTTCGACGTGGACTGAAGCTTTCTTT.

V usage is TRBV10-3 and J usage is TRBJ2-4; D is ambiguous. The J call is uncertain, as TRBJ2-7 better fits the DNA end. This CDR3 has 12 amino acids. Germline CDR1 and CDR2: ENHRY and SYGVKD. Written as DNA, the CDR3 is TGTGCCATCAGTGAGGTGCCCCGCGAGCAGTACTTC. It is translated as CAISEVPREQYF.

In its sample, this clonotype was seen a few times. The CDR3 loop is CASSQEGEQYF. The CDR3 coding sequence is TGTGCCAGCAGCCAAGAAGGCGAGCAGTACTTC. The chain is built from TRBV3-1 and TRBJ2-7; D is unresolved. The CDR3 totals 11 residues. CDR1 LGHDT and CDR2 YNNKEL come from the germline V gene (reference sequence). With 0 bases removed from V and 6 bases from J, the gap between germline ends came to 3 bases.

The table lists this clonotype with a few counts. The chain joins TRBV7-9 to TRBJ2-5; D uncertain. With 3 bases removed from V and 5 bases from J, the gap between germline ends came to 10 bases. The CDR3 sequence is 13 residues long. Germline V gene sequence: CDR1 SEHNR, CDR2 FQNEAQ (reference sequence). The DNA for the CDR3 is TGTGCCAGCAGCTTCCGGTGGGGTGAGACCCAGTACTTC. This sequence encodes CASSFRWGETQYF. Looking up the rest from reference TRBV7-9 and TRBJ2-5 gives the full variable domain: DTGVSQNPRHKITKRGQNVTFRCDPISEHNRLYWYRQTLGQGPEFLTYFQNEAQLEKSRLLSDRFSAERPKGSFSTLEIQRTEQGDSAMYLCASSFRWGETQYFGPGTRLLVL.

This sequence joins TRBV7-6 and TRBJ2-7; the D call may be TRBD1 or TRBD2 (6 bases each). Germline loops: CDR1 SGHVS, CDR2 FNYEAQ. The CDR3 is made up of 15 amino acids. V dropped 6 bases and J dropped 0 bases, with 15 bases sitting between them. The CDR3: CASSKQGLLSYEQYF. For the CDR3, the DNA is TGTGCCAGCAGTAAACAGGGACTCCTCTCCTACGAGCAGTACTTC.

The chain is built from TRBV5-6 and TRBJ2-3, with 7 nucleotides matching TRBD2. With V trimmed by 3 bases and J by 0 bases, 7 bases remained unmatched. Germline V gene lookup returns CDR1 SGHDT and CDR2 YYEEEE. The CDR3 loop spans 16 amino acids. CDR3 nucleotide sequence: TGTGCCAGCAGCTCGCGGCGAGCGGGGAGCACAGATACGCAGTATTTT. It is translated as CASSSRRAGSTDTQYF.

The chain combines TRBV5-6 with TRBJ2-7, with TRBD1 as a possible D gene (5 bases). Germline V CDR1 and CDR2: SGHDT, YYEEEE. V lost 0 bases and J lost 5, with 12 bases in between. The CDR3 extends over 14 amino acids. The CDR3 protein is CASSLGQSFHEQYF. DNA for the CDR3: TGTGCCAGCAGCTTGGGACAGTCGTTCCACGAGCAGTACTTC.

V is TRBV2 and J is TRBJ2-2; D unclear. CDR1 is SNHLY and CDR2 is FYNNEI in the germline V gene. The CDR3 has 14 residues. Trimming stripped 6 bases from V and 5 bases from J, with 13 bases between. The CDR3 bases are TGTGCCAGCAGGGCCTCTGAAGTGACCGGGGAGCTGTTTTTT. It is translated as CASRASEVTGELFF.

This clonotype occurred many times. This chain joins TRBV5-6 and TRBJ1-5, with D unclear. Looked up from germline, CDR1 is SGHDT and CDR2 is YYEEEE. V was cut by 0 bases and J by 7 bases, with 5 bases left in between. This CDR3 contains 12 residues. DNA of the CDR3: TGTGCCAGCAGCTTGGCCGGACAGCCCCAGCATTTT. Amino acid sequence: CASSLAGQPQHF.

The V gene is TRBV5-1, the J gene TRBJ2-7; tentatively, D is TRBD1 or TRBD2 (6 bases each). The V and J ends lost 4 bases and 2 bases respectively, with 16 bases between them. The CDR3 runs 15 residues. In germline, CDR1 is SGHRS, CDR2 YFSETQ. CDR3 in amino acids: CASSLKGGLTYEQYF. As DNA, the CDR3 is TGCGCCAGCAGCCTAAAGGGGGGACTTACCTACGAGCAGTACTTC.

This rearrangement joins TRBV12-3 or TRBV12-4 to TRBJ2-1; TRBD2 agrees at 7 bases. This CDR3 contains 15 residues. Losses at the gene ends were 6 bases for V and 8 bases for J; bases not matched to a gene: 13. The CDR3 protein is CASSYTSVHGDEQFF. As DNA, the CDR3 is TGTGCCAGCAGCTACACTAGCGTACACGGGGATGAGCAGTTCTTC.

This clonotype was detected a few times. V is TRBV7-8 and J is TRBJ2-3, with TRBD2 identical over 7 bases. Germline values: CDR1 SGHVS, CDR2 FQNEAQ. The CDR3 length is 16 residues. V gave up 5 bases and J gave up 2 bases; unmatched junction bases: 10. Here the CDR3 DNA reads TGTGCCAGCAGCGCCGACGCCCGGGACTACACAGATACGCAGTATTTT. It encodes CASSADARDYTDTQYF.

The sample holds a few counts of this clonotype. The chain recombines TRBV25-1 with TRBJ2-7; 8 nucleotides line up with TRBD1. With 7 bases clipped from V and 5 bases from J, the junction kept 16 bases outside the gene matches. The CDR3 runs to 16 residues. CDR1 MGHDK and CDR2 SYGVNS come from the germline V gene. Here the CDR3 reads CASTAATGQGGDEQYF. The CDR3 coding sequence is TGTGCCAGCACCGCCGCGACCGGACAGGGAGGCGACGAGCAGTACTTC.